The source of this T cell receptor (beta chain) is a study of blood T cell repertoires in COVID-19. At the level of the study: In Cohort 3, a recovered donor had either two negative PCRs, clearance, or symptom resolution. Researchers got acute and convalescent COVID-19 samples from the United States, Italy and Spain.

TCRdb's table, derived via immunoSEQ multiplex PCR, lists solely in-frame clones and lacks some. The table shows 300,000 to 450,000 clones, with around 87% occurring only once. Trimming shortened V by 5 bases and J by 0 bases, and 5 bases separated the two germline ends. The CDR3 loop spans 13 amino acids. Per the germline V gene, CDR1 is SNHLY and CDR2 is FYNNEI. Living in about 25 US areas, the participants were between about 18 and 100 years of age. Assignments of participants to cohorts depended upon their own reported clinical history. The chain has TRBV2 and TRBJ2-1, with D hard to call. The receptor was derived from a man in his forties in a cohort exposed to, infected with or recovered from COVID-19 (not recorded which). Sequenced input: PBMCs or T cells enriched from blood (not recorded which). The CDR3, as DNA: TGTGCCAGCAGTCTAGACTCCTACAATGAGCAGTTCTTC. Translation: CASSLDSYNEQFF.